Included here is one T cell receptor beta chain sequence, with context. This sample is part of a study of T cell changes during pregnancy in multiple sclerosis. The table came from immunoSEQ multiplex PCR; TCRdb's copy has only in-frame clones and leaves some out. The sample lists some 28,000 clones, approximately 92% occurring once. V was clipped by 2 bases and J by 1 base; unmatched bases: 3. CDR1 and CDR2 from the germline V gene are KGHSH and LQKENI. The CDR3 extends over 16 amino acids. The sequenced sample was CD4+ T cells from peripheral blood mononuclear cells, obtained in the first trimester of pregnancy. The TCR was taken from a female donor with multiple sclerosis, enrolled in a pregnancy study. This chain joins TRBV18 and TRBJ2-2; 8 bases agree with TRBD1. This chain's CDR3 is CASSPIGQGNTGELFF. For the CDR3, the DNA is TGTGCCAGCTCACCAATCGGACAGGGGAACACCGGGGAGCTGTTTTTT.